This passage covers 9 T cell receptor beta chains from one sample sequenced in a study of a mutant IDH1 vaccine in newly diagnosed glioma (dated by TCRdb to the early 2020s). Library preparation employed the immunoSEQ multiplex PCR assay. TCRdb provides this immuneACCESS table in a form limited to in-frame rearrangements. Some clones are lacking; in checked studies, under half of them reflect an unresolved V gene, and why the rest are absent is not known. The sample includes some 60,000 clones, with about 91% observed a single time. The top ten clones comprise 2.6% of the sample. The time point label, read with the paper, signifies: baseline, week 1 (first vaccination visit). What this sample's treatment or condition label stands for: pre-vaccination baseline after standard-of-care therapy. The source was PBMCs, collected from a glioma patient treated with radiotherapy, temozolomide or both. These receptor sequences come from a man aged 50 to 60 with glioma.

J is TRBJ1-5 and V is TRBV6-4; TRBD1 agrees at 8 bases. Trimming cost V 6 bases and J 0 bases; bases outside gene matches: 13. This CDR3 is 18 amino acids long. The germline V gene encodes CDR1 MRHNA and CDR2 SNTAGT. In DNA form, the CDR3 reads TGTGCCAGCAGCGATCCGGGACAGGCGTTTACTAGCAATCAGCCCCAGCATTTT. Protein product: CASSDPGQAFTSNQPQHF.

This clone has only a few counts. The chain combines TRBV9 with TRBJ2-4; TRBD1 is a possible D gene (6 bases). The CDR3 is 15 residues long. Germline-derived CDR1 and CDR2 are SGDLS and YYNGEE. V lost 3 bases and J 3 bases, leaving 13 bases between the germline ends. The CDR3 reads CASSAGTSVKNIQYF. The CDR3 DNA sequence: TGTGCCAGCAGCGCCGGGACATCGGTCAAAAACATTCAGTACTTC.

The chain uses TRBV28 and TRBJ2-6; 10 bases agree with TRBD1. The CDR3 has 16 residues. After removal of 6 bases from V and 0 bases from J, the junction contained 2 bases not matched to a gene. The V gene's germline CDR1 is MDHEN and CDR2 SYDVKM. The CDR3 DNA reads TGTGCCAGCAGGGGACAGGGGCTCTCTGGGGCCAACGTCCTGACTTTC. Amino acid sequence: CASRGQGLSGANVLTF.

This chain uses TRBV9 with TRBJ2-3; maybe TRBD2 (5 bases). CDR1 and CDR2 from the germline V gene are SGDLS and YYNGEE. This CDR3 is built from 15 residues. V lost 3 bases, J lost 5 bases, and 16 bases lay in between. The CDR3 sequence: CASSGLMAGIDTQYF. DNA for the CDR3: TGTGCCAGCAGCGGATTGATGGCCGGGATAGATACGCAGTATTTT.

The chain joins TRBV10-2 to TRBJ2-3; no definite D call. This CDR3 is built from 13 residues. Looked up from germline, CDR1 is WSHSY and CDR2 is SAAADI. V was shortened by 6 bases and J by 4 bases, with 11 bases between the two germline ends. The CDR3 region is CASRVPVADTQYF. The CDR3 DNA follows: TGCGCCAGCAGAGTCCCTGTGGCAGATACGCAGTATTTT.

The chain has TRBV18 and TRBJ1-1, with D tentatively TRBD1 (5 bases). The CDR3 spans 14 residues. Per the germline V gene, CDR1 is KGHSH and CDR2 is LQKENI. Trimming cost V 2 bases and J 7 bases, with 14 bases left between them. CDR3 sequence: CASSPLPGNNEAFF. The CDR3 DNA reads as TGTGCCAGCTCACCATTACCAGGGAATAATGAAGCTTTCTTT. Looking up the rest from reference TRBV18 and TRBJ1-1 gives the full variable domain: NAGVMQNPRHLVRRRGQEARLRCSPMKGHSHVYWYRQLPEEGLKFMVYLQKENIIDESGMPKERFSAEFPKEGPSILRIQQVVRGDSAAYFCASSPLPGNNEAFFGQGTRLTVV.

The chain has TRBV6-6 and TRBJ2-7; no definite D call. The CDR3 sequence is 13 residues long. Looked up from germline, CDR1 is MNHNY and CDR2 is SVGAGI (reference sequence). The V gene lost 6 bases and the J gene lost 2 bases, with 11 bases spanning the gap. The CDR3 protein is CASSWTETYEQYF. CDR3 coding DNA: TGTGCCAGCAGCTGGACCGAAACCTACGAGCAGTACTTC.

This clone was observed a single time. The rearrangement links TRBV18 to TRBJ2-7; 15 bases align to TRBD2. The CDR3 runs to 19 residues. CDR1 and CDR2 from the germline V gene are KGHSH and LQKENI. The ends lost 4 bases at V and 2 bases at J; junction bases unmatched: 12. In DNA, the CDR3 is TGTGCCAGCTCACGATCGGGACTAGCGGGAGGTCTAAACGCCTACGAGCAGTACTTC. Encoded protein: CASSRSGLAGGLNAYEQYF.

The chain links TRBV7-2 to TRBJ1-6; no clear D. Germline-derived CDR1 and CDR2 are SGHTA and FQGNSA. The CDR3 covers 18 residues. V was trimmed by 2 bases and J by 0 bases, leaving 14 bases between them. The CDR3 sequence: CASSLRPPGPSYNSPLHF. The CDR3 DNA reads TGTGCCAGCAGCTTAAGGCCCCCTGGTCCCTCCTATAATTCACCCCTCCACTTT.